This T cell receptor (beta chain) was recovered during a study of CD8 T cells in Susac syndrome. Study outcomes and limitations: The study's TCR sequencing and HLA analysis drew on a certain number of individuals. That number was acknowledged as relatively small.

A note on this clonotype: Its antigen is unknown.

Germline CDR1 SGHNT, CDR2 YYREEE (reference sequence). The CDR3 has 17 amino acids. V lost 0 bases, J lost 5 bases, and 20 bases lay in between. From blood CD8+ and CD4+ T cells, the TCR beta chain was sequenced. RNA amounts of about 0.5 to 1 ug underwent reverse transcription with random hexamers. Each CDR3 protein gets one entry after TCRdb re-called the immunoSEQ multiplex PCR reads with MiXCR. Counted here are 140,000 to 150,000 distinct CDR3 sequences, roughly 94% occurring once; the ten biggest clones make up roughly 0.083%. Sequenced: CD4+ T cells from PBMCs. The chain recombines TRBV5-4 with TRBJ1-2; D is unclear. The TCR comes from a human donor in good health. Here the CDR3 reads CASSLVGIVGFTYGYTF. The CDR3 DNA reads TGTGCCAGCAGCTTGGTCGGAATTGTGGGGTTCACGTATGGCTACACCTTC.